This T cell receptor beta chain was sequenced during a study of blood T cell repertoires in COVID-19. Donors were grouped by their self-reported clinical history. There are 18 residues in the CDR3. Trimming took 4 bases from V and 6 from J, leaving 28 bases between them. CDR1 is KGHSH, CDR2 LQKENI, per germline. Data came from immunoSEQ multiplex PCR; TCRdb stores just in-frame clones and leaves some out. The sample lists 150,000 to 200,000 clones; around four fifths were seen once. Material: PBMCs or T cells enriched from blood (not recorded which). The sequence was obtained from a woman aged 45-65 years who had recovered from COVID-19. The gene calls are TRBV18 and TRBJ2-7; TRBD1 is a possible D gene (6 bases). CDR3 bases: TGTGCCAGCTCACAGAGACAGGCTCAAGGGGTCCTCGGTGGCGAGCAGTACGTC. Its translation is CASSQRQAQGVLGGEQYV.